The following is a T cell receptor (beta chain) sequence with its context. Sequenced by immunoSEQ multiplex PCR; TCRdb stores in-frame clones only, minus some. This repertoire shows under 85,000 clones, around 83% found once; its top ten account for around 36%. This entry comes from a study of blood T cell repertoires in COVID-19. Overall study context: Acute and convalescent COVID-19 specimens originated in the United States, Italy and Spain. T cells, B-cell-depleted T cells, or PBMCs provided the cDNA or gDNA that served as material.

V lost 4 bases and J lost 5; bases outside the gene matches: 9. CDR3 length: 16 residues. Germline lookup yields CDR1 SEHNR and CDR2 FQNEAQ (reference sequence). The sequence was obtained from a man aged 80 or over with active or convalescent COVID-19. The chain has TRBV7-9 and TRBJ2-2; 8 bases match TRBD1. Sequencing was carried out using peripheral blood. The CDR3 DNA is TGTGCCAGCAGCTCCAGGGGACAGGTTTGGACCGGGGAGCTGTTTTTT. Translated: CASSSRGQVWTGELFF. Full variable domain (outside the CDR3, taken from reference TRBV7-9 and TRBJ2-2): DTGVSQNPRHKITKRGQNVTFRCDPISEHNRLYWYRQTLGQGPEFLTYFQNEAQLEKSRLLSDRFSAERPKGSFSTLEIQRTEQGDSAMYLCASSSRGQVWTGELFFGEGSRLTVL.